A selection of T cell receptor beta chains follows, all from one sample in a study of blood T cells in healthy people across ages. TCRdb re-called the 5' RACE reads through MiXCR, storing one row per CDR3 protein. The sample has approximately 850,000 distinct CDR3 sequences; roughly 64% are singletons. The specimen sequenced was blood. These receptors came from a man between 25 and 39 years old in good health. Both conserved end residues are part of each CDR3. The D gene is left open where the match is weak. Clone size is given for some rows only: seen once, a few or many times, or a class if the clone is expanded.

v_gene,j_gene,d_gene,abundance,CDR3nt,CDR3aa
TRBV20-1,TRBJ2-1,TRBD2,once,TGCAGTGCTAGCCCCCCAGCGGGGGGGCGATATGAGCAGTTCTTC,CSASPPAGGRYEQFF
TRBV7-2,TRBJ1-5,-,-,TGTGCCAGCAGCGAAGGGGCCATGAGAAGCAATCAGCCCCAGCATTTT,CASSEGAMRSNQPQHF
TRBV20-1,TRBJ2-7,TRBD2,-,TGCAGTGCTAGTGGCGGGGGGATCTACGAGCAGTACTTC,CSASGGGIYEQYF
TRBV10-3,TRBJ2-3,-,-,TGTGCCATCAGTGAGATCGGCAGCACAGATACGCAGTATTTT,CAISEIGSTDTQYF
TRBV30,TRBJ2-7,-,-,TGTGCCTGGACTCGGAGGGACCGTTCCTACGAGCAGTACTTC,CAWTRRDRSYEQYF
TRBV29-1,TRBJ2-5,-,-,TGCAGCGTTGATGCCTTCCAAGAGACCCAGTACTTC,CSVDAFQETQYF
TRBV10-3,TRBJ1-1,-,-,TGTGCCATCAGTGAAGAGGGGCGGACTGAAGCTTTCTTT,CAISEEGRTEAFF
TRBV10-3,TRBJ1-2,-,-,TGTGCCATCAGTGAGTCATCTAGCTATGGCTACACCTTC,CAISESSSYGYTF
TRBV7-2,TRBJ2-1,TRBD2,few,TGTGCCAGCAGCCGAAAGACTAGCGGGGGGTACAATGAGCAGTTCTTC,CASSRKTSGGYNEQFF
TRBV7-9,TRBJ1-1,-,-,TGTGCCAGTTTTACCTTCTATAGTCGGGACCCGCACACTGAAGCTTTCTTT,CASFTFYSRDPHTEAFF
TRBV5-1,TRBJ1-6,TRBD1,few,TGCGCCAGCAGCTTGGGCGGGACAGGGGCTTCACCCCTCCACTTT,CASSLGGTGASPLHF
TRBV7-9,TRBJ2-3,TRBD1,few,TGTGCCAGCAGCTTCCCCAGGGGGCAAGAGGCAGATACGCAGTATTTT,CASSFPRGQEADTQYF
TRBV4-2,TRBJ2-7,-,-,TGTGCCAGCAGCCTAACGCTTGGTGGCCACGAGCAGTACTTC,CASSLTLGGHEQYF
TRBV7-2,TRBJ2-1,-,-,TGTGCCAGCAGCTTACAGGGGACGTTGAATGAGCAGTTCTTC,CASSLQGTLNEQFF
TRBV10-3,TRBJ2-7,TRBD2,-,TGTGCCATCAGTGAGCCCTTACTAGCGGGAGCATACGAGCAGTACTTC,CAISEPLLAGAYEQYF
TRBV4-3,TRBJ1-3,-,-,TGCGCCAGCAGCCAAGATTTGACCACCATATATTTT,CASSQDLTTIYF
TRBV6-5,TRBJ1-1,-,-,TGTGCCAGCAGTTACTCGGCTAGCGGGGACACTGAAGCTTTCTTT,CASSYSASGDTEAFF
TRBV11-2,TRBJ2-3,TRBD2,few,TGTGCCAGCAGCTTAGCCGAATCCGGGACTAGAGGCCCAGATACGCAGTATTTT,CASSLAESGTRGPDTQYF
TRBV25-1,TRBJ1-2,-,few,TGTGCCAGCAGTGAATCATACTATGGCTACACCTTC,CASSESYYGYTF